One sample yielded the 28 T cell receptor beta chains listed below, sequenced in a study of cytomegalovirus exposure and HLA in healthy donors. The PCR made use of 60 Vbeta and 13 Jbeta primers. Sequencing was performed with immunoSEQ multiplex PCR; in TCRdb, only in-frame clones are kept and a portion is missing. The repertoire has tens of thousands of clones, under 80% of them found once; the top ten carry roughly 4.9%. Sequenced material: PBMCs. These receptors originate from a man aged 60-69 years in good health and CMV-seropositive.

Regarding this clone: The germline gene is not matched at one end of the junction; a read error may be the cause. The chain recombines TRBV2 with TRBJ1-2; 9 nucleotides match TRBD1. Germline CDR1 is SNHLY and CDR2 is FYNNEI. This CDR3 is 15 amino acids long. DNA for the CDR3: TGTGCCAGCATTGAAAACAGGGGGCAATACTATGGCTACACCTTC. This gives the protein CASIENRGQYYGYTF. The complete variable domain, with remaining parts taken from reference TRBV2 and TRBJ1-2, reads EPEVTQTPSHQVTQMGQEVILRCVPISNHLYFYWYRQILGQKVEFLVSFYNNEISEKSEIFDDQFSVERPDGSNFTLKIRSTKLEDSAMYFCASIENRGQYYGYTFGSGTRLTVV.

This chain uses TRBV6-4 with TRBJ1-1; the match to TRBD1 covers 10 bases. CDR3 length: 14 residues. J lost 3 bases, V lost 6 bases, and 4 bases had no gene match. The V gene's germline CDR1 is MRHNA and CDR2 SNTAGT. The CDR3 region has the DNA TGTGCCAGCAGCAGACAGGGGGCGGACACTGAAGCTTTCTTT. It translates to CASSRQGADTEAFF.

The chain carries TRBV18 and TRBJ1-3, with TRBD1 matching over 7 bases. CDR1 and CDR2 (germline): KGHSH, LQKENI. J was trimmed by 2 bases and V by 4 bases; bases with no gene match: 8. CDR3 length: 16 amino acids. CDR3 DNA: TGTGCCAGCTCACAAGTGGCAGGGGGTCCTGGAAACACCATATATTTT. Translating it yields CASSQVAGGPGNTIYF.

The rearrangement links TRBV7-2 to TRBJ1-3; D gene ambiguous. Germline loops: CDR1 SGHTA, CDR2 FQGNSA. This CDR3 comprises 16 residues. V shed 0 bases and J shed 4 bases, with 13 bases lying between them. The CDR3 nucleotides are TGTGCCAGCAGCTTAGCCGCACAGTCCACCGGAAACACCATATATTTT. Translated, it gives CASSLAAQSTGNTIYF.

V gene TRBV29-1 combines with J gene TRBJ2-3; 11 bases fit TRBD2. J was trimmed by 5 bases and V by 2 bases; bases with no gene match: 6. The length of the CDR3 is 15 residues. Germline assignment: CDR1 SQVTM and CDR2 ANQGSEA. CDR3 loop: CSVEIAGGPRDTQYF. CDR3 DNA: TGCAGCGTTGAAATAGCGGGGGGGCCTAGAGATACGCAGTATTTT.

The chain employs TRBV19 and TRBJ1-1; the D gene is possibly TRBD1 (6 bases). The ends were cut back, 7 bases at V and 4 bases at J, with 16 bases in the middle. This CDR3 is built from 14 residues. From germline, CDR1 is LNHDA and CDR2 SQIVND (reference sequence). The DNA for the CDR3 is TGTGCCAGTACCCCGCAACAGGGTATCACTGAAGCTTTCTTT. Translation: CASTPQQGITEAFF.

CDR3 in amino acids: CASSERGGYRGPNYGYTF. CDR3 DNA sequence: TGTGCCAGCAGTGAACGAGGGGGATACAGGGGGCCAAACTATGGCTACACCTTC. V is TRBV6-1 and J is TRBJ1-2; 9 bases line up with TRBD1. V trimming: 2 bases; J trimming: 2 bases; junction bases outside the gene matches: 12. The CDR3 loop spans 18 amino acids. Germline V gene data show CDR1 as MNHNS and CDR2 as SASEGT.

J is TRBJ2-1 and V is TRBV19; the match to TRBD1 covers 8 bases. The CDR3 extends over 15 amino acids. Germline values: CDR1 LNHDA, CDR2 SQIVND (reference sequence). Trimming at V came to 6 bases and at J to 4 bases, leaving 8 bases not matched to a gene. The CDR3 loop reads CASRDDRGSYNEQFF. The CDR3, as DNA: TGTGCCAGTAGAGACGACAGGGGTAGTTACAATGAGCAGTTCTTC.

This rearrangement joins TRBV6-1 to TRBJ1-2, with D hard to call. Germline CDR1 and CDR2: MNHNS and SASEGT. Trimming stripped 8 bases from V and 4 bases from J, with 11 bases between. This CDR3 comprises 12 residues. The CDR3 DNA reads as TGTGCCAGCTGGGCGAACGTCTATGGCTACACCTTC. Residues: CASWANVYGYTF.

This clone turned up a few times. V is TRBV6-1 and J is TRBJ2-5; no definite D call. V shed 3 bases and J shed 2 bases, with 7 bases lying between them. Germline V gene data show CDR1 as MNHNS and CDR2 as SASEGT. The CDR3 spans 13 residues. The CDR3 loop is CASSEYRQETQYF. CDR3 DNA: TGTGCCAGCAGTGAGTACAGACAAGAGACCCAGTACTTC.

V is TRBV28 and J is TRBJ2-4, with 15 bases lining up with TRBD2. Germline V gene data show CDR1 as MDHEN and CDR2 as SYDVKM. This CDR3 has 17 amino acids. V lost 10 bases and J lost 0; bases outside the gene matches: 7. CDR3 sequence reads: CATWTSGRALAKNIQYF. The CDR3 region has the DNA TGTGCCACCTGGACTAGCGGGAGGGCTCTAGCCAAAAACATTCAGTACTTC.

The chain employs TRBV7-9 and TRBJ1-4; TRBD1 matches 9 bases. This CDR3 spans 15 amino acids. V gave up 3 bases and J gave up 3 bases; unmatched junction bases: 2. Looked up from germline, CDR1 is SEHNR and CDR2 is FQNEAQ (reference sequence). The CDR3 nucleotides read TGTGCCAGCAGCTTTGGACAGGGGCCTAATGAAAAACTGTTTTTT. It is translated as CASSFGQGPNEKLFF.

V and J are TRBV14 and TRBJ1-1; TRBD1 is a possible D gene (5 bases). Germline-derived CDR1 and CDR2 are SGHDN and FVKESK. The CDR3 consists of 13 residues. Trimming left V 1 base short and J 7 bases short, with 10 bases between. The CDR3 reads CASSQVMGLEAFF. The CDR3 region has the DNA TGTGCCAGCAGCCAAGTGATGGGACTTGAAGCTTTCTTT.

The chain carries TRBV6-6 and TRBJ2-7; maybe TRBD2 (6 bases). The V gene's germline CDR1 is MNHNY and CDR2 SVGAGI (reference sequence). V was trimmed by 7 bases and J by 3 bases, leaving 13 bases between them. CDR3 size: 13 residues. The CDR3 DNA follows: TGTGCCAGCACGGGGGTCTCCGGCTACGAGCAGTACTTC. Its translation: CASTGVSGYEQYF.

The chain couples TRBV9 to TRBJ2-2; 7 positions match TRBD1. Germline values: CDR1 SGDLS, CDR2 YYNGEE. The CDR3 runs to 16 residues. V shed 3 bases and J 1 base; nucleotides not matched to a gene: 6. CDR3 residues: CASSAPDRENTGELFF. DNA of the CDR3: TGTGCCAGCAGCGCTCCTGACAGGGAGAACACCGGGGAGCTGTTTTTT.

This chain connects TRBV29-1 to TRBJ2-3, with 7 bases fitting TRBD2. The CDR3 is 13 residues long. Germline loops: CDR1 SQVTM, CDR2 ANQGSEA. Losses at the gene ends were 6 bases for V and 4 bases for J; bases not matched to a gene: 7. The CDR3 here is CSVGRQQSDTQYF. CDR3 bases: TGCAGCGTCGGGAGGCAGCAATCAGATACGCAGTATTTT.

The genes are TRBV14 and TRBJ2-4, with 7 bases that match TRBD2. This CDR3 has 22 amino acids. V was pared by 0 bases and J by 2 bases, with 22 bases of the junction left unmatched. CDR1 and CDR2 (germline): SGHDN, FVKESK. In DNA form, the CDR3 reads TGTGCCAGCAGCCAAGATCCAGGGACTATAGCGACCGAGCGGGTATCCAAAAACATTCAGTACTTC. Its protein is CASSQDPGTIATERVSKNIQYF.

J is TRBJ2-3 and V is TRBV5-8; 10 bases agree with TRBD2. The CDR3 extends over 16 amino acids. The germline gives CDR1 SGHTS, CDR2 YDEGEE. Trimming cost V 0 bases and J 2 bases; bases outside gene matches: 3. CDR3 sequence reads: CASSLGLAGFTDTQYF. CDR3 sequence (DNA): TGTGCCAGCAGCTTGGGACTAGCGGGCTTCACAGATACGCAGTATTTT.

V and J are TRBV4-1 and TRBJ2-7, with TRBD2 matching 15 bases. V dropped 6 bases and J dropped 2; count of bases not matched to a gene: 5. Germline V gene sequence: CDR1 MGHRA, CDR2 YSYEKL. The CDR3 has 16 residues. The DNA for the CDR3 is TGCGCCAGCAGGGGACTAGCGGGAGGAAGGGCCTACGAGCAGTACTTC. Its translation is CASRGLAGGRAYEQYF.

The V call is TRBV4-1, the J call TRBJ2-1, with 7 nucleotides matching TRBD2. The CDR3 extends over 11 amino acids. The germline gives CDR1 MGHRA, CDR2 YSYEKL. V trimming: 1 base; J trimming: 15 bases; junction bases outside the gene matches: 3. In DNA, the CDR3 is TGCGCCAGCAGCCAAGGGACTAGGGTGTTCTTC. Translation: CASSQGTRVFF.

This clone was detected only once. The chain employs TRBV7-9 and TRBJ2-3; 11 nucleotides line up with TRBD2. Germline lookup yields CDR1 SEHNR and CDR2 FQNEAQ (reference sequence). The V and J ends lost 4 bases and 4 bases, in that order; junction bases with no gene match: 7. The CDR3 consists of 16 residues. The CDR3 loop reads CASSSVRTSGSDTQYF. CDR3 coding DNA: TGTGCCAGCAGCTCTGTAAGGACTAGCGGGTCAGATACGCAGTATTTT.

The chain joins TRBV11-2 to TRBJ2-2; 11 nucleotides agree with TRBD1. The length of the CDR3 is 15 residues. Germline CDR1 is SGHAT and CDR2 is FQNNGV. The ends lost 5 bases at V and 7 bases at J; junction bases unmatched: 6. The chain's CDR3 is CASSGGTGGGGELFF. The CDR3 DNA is TGTGCCAGCAGCGGGGGGACAGGGGGTGGCGGGGAGCTGTTTTTT.

Turning to this clone: A junction boundary mismatches the germline segment, possibly from a read error. This sequence joins TRBV7-9 and TRBJ2-7; 7 nucleotides agree with TRBD1. This CDR3 contains 14 residues. Germline V CDR1 and CDR2: SEHNR, FQNEAQ (reference sequence). The CDR3 bases are TGTTCCAGCAGCTCCCCGGGACAGTCGGACGAGCAGTACTTC. As protein: CSSSSPGQSDEQYF.

The rearrangement links TRBV7-9 to TRBJ2-3, with D uncertain. The V and J ends lost 1 base and 2 bases respectively, with 10 bases between them. CDR1 and CDR2 from the germline V gene are SEHNR and FQNEAQ (reference sequence). The CDR3 is 15 amino acids. The CDR3, as DNA: TGTGCCAGCAGCTTAGGCGCTTCCTACACAGATACGCAGTATTTT. Translating gives CASSLGASYTDTQYF.

In this sample, this clone turned up a few times. The rearrangement joins TRBV28 to TRBJ2-2, with a weak D call TRBD2 (6 bases). Trimming left V 6 bases short and J 4 bases short, with 15 bases between. The CDR3 sequence is 15 residues long. The germline V gene encodes CDR1 MDHEN and CDR2 SYDVKM. CDR3 nucleotides: TGTGCCAGCAGCGTTGGGGGGAGGCCCACCGGGGAGCTGTTTTTT. This gives the protein CASSVGGRPTGELFF.

This rearrangement joins TRBV6-6 to TRBJ2-7; 8 nucleotides match TRBD1. The CDR3 spans 12 residues. V lost 5 bases, J lost 6 bases, and 3 bases stayed unmatched. Looked up from germline, CDR1 is MNHNY and CDR2 is SVGAGI (reference sequence). The CDR3 sequence: CASSVTGVEQYF. The CDR3 DNA is TGTGCCAGCAGTGTGACAGGGGTCGAGCAGTACTTC.

The chain combines TRBV28 with TRBJ2-5; D is unresolved. Trimming stripped 0 bases from V and 6 bases from J, with 11 bases between. The CDR3 is 14 residues long. CDR1 and CDR2 (germline): MDHEN, SYDVKM. CDR3 in amino acids: CASSLWPVQQTQYF. As DNA, the CDR3 is TGTGCCAGCAGTTTATGGCCGGTTCAACAGACCCAGTACTTC.

J is TRBJ1-4 and V is TRBV9; 8 bases are a match to TRBD1. The trim removed 3 bases at V and 6 bases at J, leaving 7 bases unmatched. This CDR3 comprises 15 residues. Per the germline V gene, CDR1 is SGDLS and CDR2 is YYNGEE. CDR3 protein: CASSAGNRGYEKLFF. For the CDR3, the DNA is TGTGCCAGCAGCGCCGGCAACAGGGGGTATGAAAAACTGTTTTTT. The full variable domain, with the rest looked up from reference TRBV9 and TRBJ1-4, is DSGVTQTPKHLITATGQRVTLRCSPRSGDLSVYWYQQSLDQGLQFLIQYYNGEERAKGNILERFSAQQFPDLHSELNLSSLELGDSALYFCASSAGNRGYEKLFFGSGTQLSVL.